The sequence of this T cell receptor beta chain was determined in a study of cytomegalovirus exposure and HLA in healthy donors. General study results and limits: Usually a TCR sequence was rare, but some public TCRs were found in many donors. It was around 160 TCR beta chains that were listed as cytomegalovirus-associated.

Some clones are missing from TCRdb's copy, which holds only in-frame ones; the method was immunoSEQ multiplex PCR. The sample gives about 110,000 clones, almost 96% of which show up once; around 0.65% is in the top ten. This clone was counted between two and nine times. Its target is unknown. This TCR was sampled from a woman aged 18 to 35 in good health and CMV-seronegative. The specimen was PBMCs.

The CDR3 region is CASSLARDVSEAFF. Here the CDR3 DNA reads TGTGCCAGCAGCTTAGCGCGGGACGTATCTGAAGCTTTCTTT. V usage is TRBV7-9 and J usage is TRBJ1-1, with D possibly matching TRBD1 (5 bases). The CDR3 has 14 residues. Trimming removed 0 bases at V and 6 bases at J, with 11 bases between. Germline lookup yields CDR1 SEHNR and CDR2 FQNEAQ (reference sequence). Filled out from reference TRBV7-9 and TRBJ1-1, the complete variable domain reads DTGVSQNPRHKITKRGQNVTFRCDPISEHNRLYWYRQTLGQGPEFLTYFQNEAQLEKSRLLSDRFSAERPKGSFSTLEIQRTEQGDSAMYLCASSLARDVSEAFFGQGTRLTVV.